The clone carrying this TCR delta chain was seen repeatedly, ten times or more. The CDR3 consists of 19 residues. Trimming cost V 2 bases and J 3 bases; bases outside gene matches: 18. Per the germline V gene, CDR1 is TSWWSYY and CDR2 is QGS. TCRdb repeated clone calling on the multiplex PCR reads with CATT. The table shows roughly 93,000 delta-chain clones, with less than 1% occurring only once. This sample is part of a study of γδ T cells in repeated Plasmodium falciparum infection. Looking at the study overall: Donors were malaria-exposed Malian children or age- and gender-matched Australian children.

Gammadelta T cells were flow-sorted from PBMC into Vgamma9/Vdelta2+ and Vdelta2-negative populations for bulk analysis. The V and J genes are TRDV1 and TRDJ1; 7 bases line up with TRDD2. Material: gamma-delta T cells from blood. The sequence came from a pool of human donors (malaria-infected and uninfected, not separated). CDR3 loop: CALGEACLPYPRGADKLIF. The CDR3 DNA is TGTGCTCTTGGGGAAGCCTGCCTTCCTTACCCTCGGGGGGCCGATAAACTCATCTTT.